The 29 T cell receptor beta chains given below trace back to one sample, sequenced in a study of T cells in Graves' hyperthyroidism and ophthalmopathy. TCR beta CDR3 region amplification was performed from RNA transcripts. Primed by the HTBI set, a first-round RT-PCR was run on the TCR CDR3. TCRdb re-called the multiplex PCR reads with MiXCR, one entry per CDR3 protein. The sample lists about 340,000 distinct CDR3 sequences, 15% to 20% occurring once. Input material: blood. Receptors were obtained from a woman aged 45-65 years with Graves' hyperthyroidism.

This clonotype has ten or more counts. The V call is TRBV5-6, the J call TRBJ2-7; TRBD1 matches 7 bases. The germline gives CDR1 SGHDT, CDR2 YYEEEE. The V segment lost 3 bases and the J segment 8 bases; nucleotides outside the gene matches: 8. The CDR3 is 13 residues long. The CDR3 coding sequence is TGTGCCAGCAGCTCACAGGGGAGTACGAAGCAGTACGTC. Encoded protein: CASSSQGSTKQYV.

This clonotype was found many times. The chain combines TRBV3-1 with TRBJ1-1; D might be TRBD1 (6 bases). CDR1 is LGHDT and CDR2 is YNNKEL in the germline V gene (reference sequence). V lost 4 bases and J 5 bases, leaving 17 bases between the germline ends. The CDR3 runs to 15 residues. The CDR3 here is CASSRDPGAGTEAFF. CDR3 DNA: TGTGCCAGCAGCCGGGACCCGGGGGCTGGGACTGAAGCTTTCTTT.

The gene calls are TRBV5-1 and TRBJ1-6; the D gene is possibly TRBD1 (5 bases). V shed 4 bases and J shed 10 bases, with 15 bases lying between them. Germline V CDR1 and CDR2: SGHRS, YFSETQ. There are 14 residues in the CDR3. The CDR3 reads CASSIQGVGSPLHF. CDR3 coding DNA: TGCGCCAGCAGCATCCAGGGCGTTGGGTCACCCCTCCACTTT. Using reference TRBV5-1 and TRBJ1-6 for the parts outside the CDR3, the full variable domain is KAGVTQTPRYLIKTRGQQVTLSCSPISGHRSVSWYQQTPGQGLQFLFEYFSETQRNKGNFPGRFSGRQFSNSRSEMNVSTLELGDSALYLCASSIQGVGSPLHFGNGTRLTVT.

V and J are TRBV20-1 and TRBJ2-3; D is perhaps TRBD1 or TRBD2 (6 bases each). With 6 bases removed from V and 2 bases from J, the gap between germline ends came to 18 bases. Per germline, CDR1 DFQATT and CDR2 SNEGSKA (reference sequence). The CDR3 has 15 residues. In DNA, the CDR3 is TGCAGTGCAGCGGGCCGGAGGGGGGACACAGATACGCAGTATTTT. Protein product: CSAAGRRGDTDTQYF.

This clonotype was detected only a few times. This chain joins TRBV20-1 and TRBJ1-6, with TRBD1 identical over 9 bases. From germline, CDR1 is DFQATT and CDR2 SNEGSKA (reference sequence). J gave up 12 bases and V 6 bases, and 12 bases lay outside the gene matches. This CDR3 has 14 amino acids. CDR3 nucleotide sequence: TGCAGTGCCCCATTGGGACAGGGAGATTTACCCCTCCACTTT. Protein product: CSAPLGQGDLPLHF.

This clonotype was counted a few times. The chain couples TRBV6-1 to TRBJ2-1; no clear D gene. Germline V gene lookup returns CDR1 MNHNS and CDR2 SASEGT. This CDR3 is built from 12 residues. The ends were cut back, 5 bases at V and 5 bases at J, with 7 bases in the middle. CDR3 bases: TGTGCCAGCAGTTATACGGACAATGAGCAGTTCTTC. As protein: CASSYTDNEQFF.

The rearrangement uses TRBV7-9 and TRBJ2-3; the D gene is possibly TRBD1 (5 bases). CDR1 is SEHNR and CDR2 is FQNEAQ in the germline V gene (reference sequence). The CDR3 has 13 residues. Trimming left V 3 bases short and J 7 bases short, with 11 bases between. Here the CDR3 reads CASSFPQANTQYF. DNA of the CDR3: TGTGCCAGCAGCTTCCCACAGGCAAATACGCAGTATTTT.

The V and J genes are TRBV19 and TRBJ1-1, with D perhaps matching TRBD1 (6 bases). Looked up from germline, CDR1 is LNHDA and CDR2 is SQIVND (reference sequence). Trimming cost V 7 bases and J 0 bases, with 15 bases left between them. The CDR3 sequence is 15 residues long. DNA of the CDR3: TGTGCCAGTACCCTGGGGGGCCGGATGAACACTGAAGCTTTCTTT. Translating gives CASTLGGRMNTEAFF.

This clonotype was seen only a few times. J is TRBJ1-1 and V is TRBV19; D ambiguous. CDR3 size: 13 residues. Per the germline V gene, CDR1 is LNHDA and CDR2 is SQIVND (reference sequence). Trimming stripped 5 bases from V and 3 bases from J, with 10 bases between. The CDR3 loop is CASSVGRYTEAFF. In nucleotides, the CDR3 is TGTGCCAGTAGTGTGGGAAGGTACACTGAAGCTTTCTTT.

In nucleotides, the CDR3 is TGTGCCAGCAACTGGGACAGGGATGTCGCTGAAGCTTTCTTT. It is translated as CASNWDRDVAEAFF. The genes are TRBV12-3 or TRBV12-4 and TRBJ1-1; 9 bases are shared with TRBD1. Trimming removed 7 bases from V and 6 bases from J; junction bases left unmatched: 9. CDR3 size: 14 residues.

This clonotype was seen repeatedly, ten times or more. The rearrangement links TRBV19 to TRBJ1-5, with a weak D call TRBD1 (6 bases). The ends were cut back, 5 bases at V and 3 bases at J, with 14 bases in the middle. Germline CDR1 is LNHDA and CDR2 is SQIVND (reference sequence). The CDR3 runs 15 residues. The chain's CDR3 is CASSQVQGDNQPQHF. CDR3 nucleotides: TGTGCCAGTAGTCAGGTACAGGGAGACAATCAGCCCCAGCATTTT. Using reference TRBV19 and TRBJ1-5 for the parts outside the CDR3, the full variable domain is DGGITQSPKYLFRKEGQNVTLSCEQNLNHDAMYWYRQDPGQGLRLIYYSQIVNDFQKGDIAEGYSVSREKKESFPLTVTSAQKNPTAFYLCASSQVQGDNQPQHFGDGTRLSIL.

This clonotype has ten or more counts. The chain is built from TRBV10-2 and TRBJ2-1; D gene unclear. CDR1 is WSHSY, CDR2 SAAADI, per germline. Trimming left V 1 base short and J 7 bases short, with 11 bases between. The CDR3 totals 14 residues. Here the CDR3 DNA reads TGCGCCAGCAGTGAGTACGGTGTGAAAAATGAGCAGTTCTTC. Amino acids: CASSEYGVKNEQFF.

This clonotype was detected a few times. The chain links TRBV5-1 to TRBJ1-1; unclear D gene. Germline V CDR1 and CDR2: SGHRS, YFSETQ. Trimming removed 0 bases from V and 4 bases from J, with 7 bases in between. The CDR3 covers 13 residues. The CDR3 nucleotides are TGCGCCAGCAGCTTGGGGGTCCCCACTGAAGCTTTCTTT. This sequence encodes CASSLGVPTEAFF.

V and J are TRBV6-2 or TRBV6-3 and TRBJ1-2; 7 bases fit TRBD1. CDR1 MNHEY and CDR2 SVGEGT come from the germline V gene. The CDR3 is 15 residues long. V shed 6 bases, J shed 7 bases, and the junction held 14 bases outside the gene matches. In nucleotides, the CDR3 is TGTGCCAGCAGCGATCTAGGGACAGACGGGCTTGGCTACACCTTC. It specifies CASSDLGTDGLGYTF.

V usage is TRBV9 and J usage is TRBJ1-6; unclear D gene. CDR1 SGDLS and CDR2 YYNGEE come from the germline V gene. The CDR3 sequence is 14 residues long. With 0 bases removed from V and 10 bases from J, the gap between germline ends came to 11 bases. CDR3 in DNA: TGTGCCAGCAGCGTAGGAGGGATCCGATCACCCCTCCACTTT. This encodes CASSVGGIRSPLHF.

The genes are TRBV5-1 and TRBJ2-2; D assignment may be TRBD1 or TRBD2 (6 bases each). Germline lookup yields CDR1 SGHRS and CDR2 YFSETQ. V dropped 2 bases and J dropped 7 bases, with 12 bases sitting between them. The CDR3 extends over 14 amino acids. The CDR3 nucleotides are TGCGCCAGCAGCTTCGGGGGCTATGACGGGGAGCTGTTTTTT. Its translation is CASSFGGYDGELFF. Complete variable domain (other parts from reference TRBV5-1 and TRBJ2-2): KAGVTQTPRYLIKTRGQQVTLSCSPISGHRSVSWYQQTPGQGLQFLFEYFSETQRNKGNFPGRFSGRQFSNSRSEMNVSTLELGDSALYLCASSFGGYDGELFFGEGSRLTVL.

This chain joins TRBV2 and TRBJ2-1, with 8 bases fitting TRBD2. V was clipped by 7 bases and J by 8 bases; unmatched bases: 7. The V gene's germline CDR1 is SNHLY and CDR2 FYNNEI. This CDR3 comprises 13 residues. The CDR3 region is CASNTGGGYEQFF. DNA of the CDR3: TGTGCCAGCAATACCGGGGGGGGCTATGAGCAGTTCTTC. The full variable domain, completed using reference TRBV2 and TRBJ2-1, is EPEVTQTPSHQVTQMGQEVILRCVPISNHLYFYWYRQILGQKVEFLVSFYNNEISEKSEIFDDQFSVERPDGSNFTLKIRSTKLEDSAMYFCASNTGGGYEQFFGPGTRLTVL.

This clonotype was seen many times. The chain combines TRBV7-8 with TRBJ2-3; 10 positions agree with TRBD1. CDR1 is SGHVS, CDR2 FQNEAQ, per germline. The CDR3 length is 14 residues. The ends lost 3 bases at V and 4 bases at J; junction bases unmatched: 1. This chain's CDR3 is CASSLDRGSDTQYF. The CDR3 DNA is TGTGCCAGCAGCTTGGACAGGGGGTCAGATACGCAGTATTTT.

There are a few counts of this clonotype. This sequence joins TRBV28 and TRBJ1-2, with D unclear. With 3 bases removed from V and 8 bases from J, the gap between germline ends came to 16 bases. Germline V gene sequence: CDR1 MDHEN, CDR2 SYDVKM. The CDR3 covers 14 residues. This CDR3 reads CASSFKWRRGGYTF. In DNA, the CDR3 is TGTGCCAGCAGTTTTAAATGGCGAAGAGGAGGCTACACCTTC.

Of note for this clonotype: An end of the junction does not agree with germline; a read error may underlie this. The CDR3 loop is CTSSFSRSGANVLTF. CDR3 DNA sequence: TGTACCAGCAGTTTCTCCCGGTCCGGGGCCAACGTCCTGACTTTC. This chain uses TRBV27 with TRBJ2-6; D uncertain. The CDR3 is 15 amino acids. Germline V gene sequence: CDR1 MNHEY, CDR2 SMNVEV (reference sequence).

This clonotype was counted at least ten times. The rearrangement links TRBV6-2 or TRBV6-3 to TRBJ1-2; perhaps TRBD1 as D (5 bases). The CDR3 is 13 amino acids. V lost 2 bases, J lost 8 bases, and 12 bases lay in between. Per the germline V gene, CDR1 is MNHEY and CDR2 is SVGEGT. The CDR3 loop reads CASSYPGHGGYTF. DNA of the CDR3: TGTGCCAGCAGTTACCCCGGACATGGCGGCTACACCTTC.

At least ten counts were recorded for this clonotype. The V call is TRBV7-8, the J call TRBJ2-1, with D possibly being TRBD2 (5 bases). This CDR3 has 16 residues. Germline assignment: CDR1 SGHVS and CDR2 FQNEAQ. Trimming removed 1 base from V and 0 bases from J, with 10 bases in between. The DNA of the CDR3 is TGTGCCAGCAGCTTAGGGCGAACTAGCTCCTACAATGAGCAGTTCTTC. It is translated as CASSLGRTSSYNEQFF.

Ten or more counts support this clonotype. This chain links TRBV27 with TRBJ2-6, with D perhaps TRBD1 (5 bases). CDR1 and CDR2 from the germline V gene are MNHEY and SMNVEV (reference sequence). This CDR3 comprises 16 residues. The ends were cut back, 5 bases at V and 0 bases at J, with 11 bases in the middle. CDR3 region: CASSTGPSSGANVLTF. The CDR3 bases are TGTGCCAGCAGTACAGGCCCGAGCTCTGGGGCCAACGTCCTGACTTTC.

The chain's CDR3 is CASSLRGSGQGYNEQFF. The CDR3 DNA follows: TGTGCCAGCAGCTTAAGGGGGTCGGGACAGGGGTACAATGAGCAGTTCTTC. The rearrangement uses TRBV11-2 and TRBJ2-1, with 10 nucleotides matching TRBD1. The germline CDR1 and CDR2 sequences are SGHAT and FQNNGV. This CDR3 comprises 17 residues. The trim removed 2 bases at V and 4 bases at J, leaving 8 bases unmatched.

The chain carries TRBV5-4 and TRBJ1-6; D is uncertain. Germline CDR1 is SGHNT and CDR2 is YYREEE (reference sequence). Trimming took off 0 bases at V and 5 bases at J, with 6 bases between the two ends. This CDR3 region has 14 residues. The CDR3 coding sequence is TGTGCCAGCAGCTTGGCGGTAAATAATTCACCCCTCCACTTT. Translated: CASSLAVNNSPLHF.

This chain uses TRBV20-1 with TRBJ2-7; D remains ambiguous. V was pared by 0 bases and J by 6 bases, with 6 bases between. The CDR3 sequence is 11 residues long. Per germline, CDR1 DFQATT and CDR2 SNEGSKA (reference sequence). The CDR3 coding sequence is TGCAGTGCTAGAGAAACCCCCGAGCAGTACTTC. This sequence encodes CSARETPEQYF.

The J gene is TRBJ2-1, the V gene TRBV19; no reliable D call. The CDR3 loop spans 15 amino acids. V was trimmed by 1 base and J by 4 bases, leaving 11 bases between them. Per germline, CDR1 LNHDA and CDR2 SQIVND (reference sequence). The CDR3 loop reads CASSIGVSGYNEQFF. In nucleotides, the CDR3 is TGTGCCAGTAGTATAGGGGTCTCGGGTTACAATGAGCAGTTCTTC.

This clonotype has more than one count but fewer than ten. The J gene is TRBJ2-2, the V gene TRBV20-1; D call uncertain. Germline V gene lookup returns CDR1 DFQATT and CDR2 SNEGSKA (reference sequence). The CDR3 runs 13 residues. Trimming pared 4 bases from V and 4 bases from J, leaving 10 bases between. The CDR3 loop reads CSATRLTTGELFF. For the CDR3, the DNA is TGCAGTGCTACCAGGCTCACCACCGGGGAGCTGTTTTTT.

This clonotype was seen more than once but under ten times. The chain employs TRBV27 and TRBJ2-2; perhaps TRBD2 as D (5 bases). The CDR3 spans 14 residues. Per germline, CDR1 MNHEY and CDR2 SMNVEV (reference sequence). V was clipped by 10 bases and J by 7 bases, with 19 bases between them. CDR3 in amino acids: CATKRDWGIGELFF. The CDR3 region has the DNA TGTGCCACCAAACGGGATTGGGGAATCGGGGAGCTGTTTTTT.